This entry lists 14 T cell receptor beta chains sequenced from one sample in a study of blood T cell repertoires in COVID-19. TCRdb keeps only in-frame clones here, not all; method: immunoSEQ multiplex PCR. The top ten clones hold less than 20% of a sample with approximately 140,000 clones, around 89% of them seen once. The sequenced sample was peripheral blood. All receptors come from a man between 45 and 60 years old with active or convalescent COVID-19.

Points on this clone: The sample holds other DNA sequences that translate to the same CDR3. The CDR3, as DNA: TGTGCCAGCAGCTTAGTAATGAACACTGAAGCTTTCTTT. This translates into CASSLVMNTEAFF. The chain employs TRBV7-2 and TRBJ1-1; D is uncertain. The CDR3 extends over 13 amino acids. V lost 1 base, J lost 0 bases, and 3 bases lay in between. Germline CDR1 reads SGHTA; CDR2 reads FQGNSA.

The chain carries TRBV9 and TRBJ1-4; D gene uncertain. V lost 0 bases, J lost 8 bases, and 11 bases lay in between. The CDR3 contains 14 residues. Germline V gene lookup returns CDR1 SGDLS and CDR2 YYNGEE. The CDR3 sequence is CASSVASGSEKLFF. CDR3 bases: TGTGCCAGCAGCGTAGCTAGTGGGAGCGAAAAACTGTTTTTT.

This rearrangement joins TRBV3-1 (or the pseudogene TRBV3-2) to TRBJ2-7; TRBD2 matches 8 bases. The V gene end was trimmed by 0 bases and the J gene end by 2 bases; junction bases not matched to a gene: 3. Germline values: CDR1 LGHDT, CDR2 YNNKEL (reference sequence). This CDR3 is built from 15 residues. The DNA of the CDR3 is TGTGCCAGCAGCCAAGAAAGGCGGGGGGCCTACGAGCAGTACTTC. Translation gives CASSQERRGAYEQYF.

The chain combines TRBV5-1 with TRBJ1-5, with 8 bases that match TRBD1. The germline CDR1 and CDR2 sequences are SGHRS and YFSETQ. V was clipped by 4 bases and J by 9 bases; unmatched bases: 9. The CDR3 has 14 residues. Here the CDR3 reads CASSIGQGVSPQHF. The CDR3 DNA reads TGCGCCAGCAGCATCGGACAGGGCGTATCGCCCCAGCATTTT. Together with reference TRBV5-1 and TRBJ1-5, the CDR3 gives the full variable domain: KAGVTQTPRYLIKTRGQQVTLSCSPISGHRSVSWYQQTPGQGLQFLFEYFSETQRNKGNFPGRFSGRQFSNSRSEMNVSTLELGDSALYLCASSIGQGVSPQHFGDGTRLSIL.

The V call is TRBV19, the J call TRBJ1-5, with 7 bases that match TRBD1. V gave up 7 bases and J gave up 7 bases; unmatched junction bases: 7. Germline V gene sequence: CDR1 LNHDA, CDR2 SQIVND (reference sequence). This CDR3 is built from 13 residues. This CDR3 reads CASTGQVAQPQHF. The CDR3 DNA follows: TGTGCCAGTACAGGACAGGTCGCGCAGCCCCAGCATTTT.

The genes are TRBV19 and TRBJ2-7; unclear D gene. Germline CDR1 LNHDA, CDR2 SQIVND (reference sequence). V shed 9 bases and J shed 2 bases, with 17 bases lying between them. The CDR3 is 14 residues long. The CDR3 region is CASAVAGSPYEQYF. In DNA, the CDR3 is TGTGCCAGCGCCGTCGCCGGTTCCCCCTACGAGCAGTACTTC.

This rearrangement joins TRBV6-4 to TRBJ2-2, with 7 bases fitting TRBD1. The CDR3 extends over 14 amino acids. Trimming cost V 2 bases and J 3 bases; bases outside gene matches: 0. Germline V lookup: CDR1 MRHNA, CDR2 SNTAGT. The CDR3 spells CASSDGTDTGELFF. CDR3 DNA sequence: TGTGCCAGCAGTGACGGGACAGACACCGGGGAGCTGTTTTTT.

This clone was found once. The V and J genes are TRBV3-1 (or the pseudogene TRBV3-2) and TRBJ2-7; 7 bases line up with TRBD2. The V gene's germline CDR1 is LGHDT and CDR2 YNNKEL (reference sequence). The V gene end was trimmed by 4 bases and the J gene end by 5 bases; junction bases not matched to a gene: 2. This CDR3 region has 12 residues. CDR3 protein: CASSRGTNEQYF. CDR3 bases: TGTGCCAGCAGCCGCGGGACTAACGAGCAGTACTTC.

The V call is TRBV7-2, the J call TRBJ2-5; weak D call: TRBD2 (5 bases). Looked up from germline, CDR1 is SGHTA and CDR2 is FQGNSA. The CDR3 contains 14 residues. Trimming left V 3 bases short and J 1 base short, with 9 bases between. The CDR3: CASSFSEGQETQYF. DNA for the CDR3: TGTGCCAGCAGCTTTTCAGAGGGCCAAGAGACCCAGTACTTC.

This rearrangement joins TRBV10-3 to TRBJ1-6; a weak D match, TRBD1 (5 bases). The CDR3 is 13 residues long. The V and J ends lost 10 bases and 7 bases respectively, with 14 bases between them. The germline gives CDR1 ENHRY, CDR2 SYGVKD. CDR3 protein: CATLRGLNSPLHF. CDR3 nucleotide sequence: TGTGCCACGCTCCGGGGGTTGAATTCACCCCTCCACTTT.

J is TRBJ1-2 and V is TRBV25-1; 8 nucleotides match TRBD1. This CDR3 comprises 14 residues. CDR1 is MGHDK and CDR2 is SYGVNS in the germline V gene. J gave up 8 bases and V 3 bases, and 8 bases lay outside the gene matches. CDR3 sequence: CASSEGDRSWGYTF. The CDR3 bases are TGTGCCAGCAGTGAGGGGGACAGGAGCTGGGGCTACACCTTC.

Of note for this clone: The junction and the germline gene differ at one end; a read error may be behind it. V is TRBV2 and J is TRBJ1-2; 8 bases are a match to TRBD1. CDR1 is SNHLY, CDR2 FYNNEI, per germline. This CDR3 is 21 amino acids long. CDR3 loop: CASSGTVSRQPRTGINYGHTF. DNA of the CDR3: TGTGCCAGCAGTGGTACCGTGTCCAGGCAGCCGCGGACAGGGATCAACTATGGCCACACCTTC.

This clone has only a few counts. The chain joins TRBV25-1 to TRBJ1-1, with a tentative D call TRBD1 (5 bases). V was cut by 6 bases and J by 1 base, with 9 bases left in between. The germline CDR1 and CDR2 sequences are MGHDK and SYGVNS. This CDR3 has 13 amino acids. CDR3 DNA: TGTGCCAGCAGGCAAACAGGGAACACTGAAGCTTTCTTT. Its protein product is CASRQTGNTEAFF.

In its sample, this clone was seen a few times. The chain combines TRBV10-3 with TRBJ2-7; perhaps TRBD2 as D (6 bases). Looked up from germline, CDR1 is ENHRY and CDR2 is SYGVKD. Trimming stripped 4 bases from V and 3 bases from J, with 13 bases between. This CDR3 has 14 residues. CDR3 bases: TGTGCCATCAGTGTTGGGGGGATGAGCTACGAGCAGTACTTC. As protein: CAISVGGMSYEQYF.